This T cell receptor (beta chain) was documented in a study of shared clonotypes between healthy human individuals. The wider study: Each donor's CD8 memory used one plate, CD8 naive two, each CD4 subset three.

Notes on the study in general: Shared clonotypes across all four donors exceeded non-shared ones in generation probability. On the whole, naive subsets had larger estimated richness than memory subsets had.

To note about this clone: As yet, its antigen is unknown.

This table comes from immunoSEQ multiplex PCR, and its TCRdb copy is limited to in-frame clones, with some not included. The sample lists roughly 2,500,000 clones, approximately 93% occurring once. Germline V gene lookup returns CDR1 LGHNA and CDR2 YNFKEQ. This CDR3 is 16 amino acids long. V lost 1 base and J 4 bases, leaving 16 bases between the germline ends. The sample consisted of naive CD4+ T cells from PBMCs. Described subset: CD45RA+ positively selected. This clonotype originated in a man aged 18 to 29 in good health. Some clones in this sample may be carry-over from other donors' samples. The genes are TRBV4-2 and TRBJ1-2; tentatively, D is TRBD1 (5 bases). DNA for the CDR3: TGTGCCAGCAGCCAAGGGCCAGTGGCGGGGGGCTATGGCTACACCTTC. It yields the protein CASSQGPVAGGYGYTF.